A selection of T cell receptor beta chains follows, all from one sample in a study of shared clonotypes between healthy human individuals. Repertoires were generated with immunoSEQ multiplex PCR, while TCRdb's copy carries only in-frame clones and drops some. Here the sample spans about 2.3 million clones, 85% to 95% being singletons. The sequencing input was naive CD4+ T cells from PBMCs. Source of these receptors: a young man in good health. Some clones in this sample may be carry-over from other donors' samples. Each CDR3 is given with its conserved first and last residue. The order of the fields is D gene, clone size, V gene, J gene, CDR3 protein, CDR3 DNA. The D gene is left open where the match is weak. Expanded clones are given a class, and other clones once, few, many or no size at all.

>.|.|TRBV29-1|TRBJ1-1
CSVSGWVTEAFF
TGCAGCGTGTCAGGTTGGGTCACTGAAGCTTTCTTT
>.|.|TRBV2|TRBJ2-7
CASSEFSGSYEQYF
TGTGCCAGCAGTGAATTTTCTGGTTCCTACGAGCAGTACTTC
>TRBD2|once|TRBV19|TRBJ2-7
CASSFGTSGSLTYEQYF
TGTGCCAGTAGCTTCGGGACTAGCGGGAGTTTAACTTACGAGCAGTACTTC
>.|.|TRBV11-2|TRBJ2-2
CASSLGTVGELFF
TGTGCCAGCAGCTTAGGGACAGTTGGGGAGCTGTTTTTT
>.|.|TRBV28|TRBJ1-1
CASSLSPGLRDTEAFF
TGTGCCAGCAGTTTATCGCCAGGCCTGAGGGACACTGAAGCTTTCTTT
>.|.|TRBV10-3|TRBJ1-4
CAISDEGGTNEKLFF
TGTGCCATCAGTGACGAGGGGGGCACTAATGAAAAACTGTTTTTT
>.|.|TRBV29-1|TRBJ1-5
CSVAGAGINQPQHF
TGCAGCGTCGCGGGGGCAGGTATCAATCAGCCCCAGCATTTT
>.|.|TRBV6-5|TRBJ2-5
CASSYAQAQTQYF
TGTGCCAGCAGTTACGCGCAGGCACAGACCCAGTACTTC
>.|.|TRBV27|TRBJ2-2
CASSFRAVKTNTGELFF
TGTGCCAGCAGTTTCCGGGCAGTAAAAACGAACACCGGGGAGCTGTTTTTT
>.|.|TRBV5-4|TRBJ2-3
CASSLRAPTDTQYF
TGTGCCAGCAGCTTGAGGGCCCCCACAGATACGCAGTATTTT
>.|.|TRBV5-1|TRBJ1-3
CASSLGRTSGNTIYF
TGCGCCAGCAGCTTGGGTCGGACCTCTGGAAACACCATATATTTT
>.|once|TRBV7-2|TRBJ1-3
CASSQSPVLGGNTIYF
TGTGCCAGCAGCCAGTCCCCAGTTTTGGGTGGAAACACCATATATTTT
>.|few|TRBV9|TRBJ1-1
CASTPLGDAMNTEAFF
TGTGCCAGCACCCCTTTGGGGGATGCCATGAACACTGAAGCTTTCTTT
>.|.|TRBV2|TRBJ2-5
CASSAEGVSETQYF
TGTGCCAGCAGTGCGGAGGGGGTCTCAGAGACCCAGTACTTC
>.|.|TRBV18|TRBJ1-2
CASSPITQGDGYTF
TGTGCCAGCTCACCTATCACACAGGGCGACGGCTACACCTTC
>.|.|TRBV2|TRBJ1-1
CASRPELTEAFF
TGTGCCAGCAGGCCAGAGCTCACTGAAGCTTTCTTT
>TRBD2|.|TRBV4-2|TRBJ2-1
CASSRTMGGFSYNEQFF
TGTGCCAGCAGCCGCACGATGGGGGGGTTCTCCTACAATGAGCAGTTCTTC
>.|.|TRBV28|TRBJ2-2
CASKVGTGELFF
TGTGCCAGTAAAGTAGGGACCGGGGAGCTGTTTTTT
>.|once|TRBV6-1|TRBJ1-1
CASGWDTEAFF
TGTGCCAGCGGGTGGGACACTGAAGCTTTCTTT
>TRBD1|once|TRBV28|TRBJ1-2
CASRGTGGVSGYTF
TGTGCCAGCAGGGGGACAGGGGGCGTTAGTGGCTACACCTTC
>.|.|TRBV7-2|TRBJ2-3
CASSLLDTGSTDTQYF
TGTGCCAGCAGTTTACTCGACACGGGTAGCACAGATACGCAGTATTTT
>.|.|TRBV28|TRBJ1-3
CASSLPQGSSGNTIYF
TGTGCCAGCAGTTTACCCCAGGGTAGCTCTGGAAACACCATATATTTT
>TRBD1|once|TRBV25-1|TRBJ1-2
CASSAKTGTVYGYTF
TGTGCCAGCAGTGCGAAAACCGGGACAGTCTATGGCTACACCTTC
>.|.|TRBV28|TRBJ1-4
CASSFGRLNEKLFF
TGTGCCAGCAGTTTTGGGCGGCTAAATGAAAAACTGTTTTTT
>.|once|TRBV7-9|TRBJ2-1
CASSLQGGPYNEQFF
TGTGCCAGCAGCTTACAGGGGGGGCCCTACAATGAGCAGTTCTTC
>.|.|TRBV5-6|TRBJ2-2
CASSRAPGNTGELFF
TGTGCCAGCAGCCGGGCCCCGGGAAACACCGGGGAGCTGTTTTTT
>TRBD2|.|TRBV18|TRBJ2-7
CASSTGRGTYEQYF
TGTGCCAGCTCGACGGGGCGGGGGACCTACGAGCAGTACTTC
>TRBD2|once|TRBV28|TRBJ2-3
CASSQRGGGTDTQYF
TGTGCCAGCAGTCAGCGGGGGGGCGGCACAGATACGCAGTATTTT
>TRBD1|.|TRBV2|TRBJ2-2
CASSRDRNTGELFF
TGTGCCAGCAGTAGGGACAGAAACACCGGGGAGCTGTTTTTT
>.|.|TRBV28|TRBJ1-1
CASRPPPKNTEAFF
TGTGCCAGCAGGCCCCCCCCCAAGAACACTGAAGCTTTCTTT
>.|.|TRBV7-2|TRBJ2-7
CASSPRTTRWEQYF
TGTGCCAGCAGCCCGCGGACTACTCGATGGGAGCAGTACTTC
>.|.|TRBV7-9|TRBJ2-5
CASSLRGAGETQYF
TGTGCCAGCAGCTTGCGAGGGGCGGGAGAGACCCAGTACTTC
>.|.|TRBV28|TRBJ2-7
CASSIYYEQYF
TGTGCCAGCAGTATCTACTACGAGCAGTACTTC
>TRBD2|.|TRBV6-5|TRBJ2-5
CASAWVAGETQYF
TGTGCCAGTGCGTGGGTAGCGGGAGAGACCCAGTACTTC
>.|.|TRBV7-8|TRBJ2-3
CASSLVAGTTDTQYF
TGTGCCAGCAGCTTAGTTGCGGGGACCACAGATACGCAGTATTTT
>TRBD1|.|TRBV28|TRBJ1-5
CASGTGNQPQHF
TGTGCCAGCGGGACAGGGAATCAGCCCCAGCATTTT
>TRBD1|.|TRBV7-8|TRBJ2-7
CASSWTGLSSYEQYF
TGTGCCAGCAGCTGGACAGGGCTGAGCTCCTACGAGCAGTACTTC
>.|.|TRBV28|TRBJ2-2
CASRVTGGELFF
TGTGCCAGCAGGGTCACCGGCGGGGAGCTGTTTTTT
>.|.|TRBV7-4|TRBJ2-7
CASSLIGGDHEQYF
TGTGCCAGCAGCTTAATCGGCGGAGACCACGAGCAGTACTTC
>TRBD1|.|TRBV10-3|TRBJ2-6
CAISRPDRAGANVLTF
TGTGCCATCAGCCGCCCCGACAGGGCCGGGGCCAACGTCCTGACTTTC
>TRBD1|.|TRBV19|TRBJ2-5
CASSFRTGEETQYF
TGTGCCAGTAGTTTCAGGACAGGGGAAGAGACCCAGTACTTC
>TRBD2|.|TRBV5-1|TRBJ2-7
CASSFGLGGSEQYF
TGCGCCAGCAGCTTCGGACTAGGCGGGTCGGAGCAGTACTTC
>TRBD2|.|TRBV9|TRBJ2-1
CASSVKGGSGRNEQFF
TGTGCCAGCAGCGTAAAAGGCGGGAGCGGGCGCAATGAGCAGTTCTTC
>TRBD1|few|TRBV18|TRBJ1-5
CASSSQTQGANNQPQHF
TGTGCCAGCTCATCCCAGACACAGGGGGCAAACAATCAGCCCCAGCATTTT
>.|.|TRBV14|TRBJ2-5
CASSRAGRETQYF
TGTGCCAGCAGCCGGGCTGGTAGGGAGACCCAGTACTTC
>TRBD2|once|TRBV18|TRBJ2-7
CASSPIVWAGDSYEQYF
TGTGCCAGCTCACCAATCGTCTGGGCGGGAGACTCCTACGAGCAGTACTTC
>.|.|TRBV6-5|TRBJ2-5
CASSYRRRQVGEQYF
TGTGCCAGCAGTTATCGGCGGAGACAAGTTGGGGAGCAGTACTTC
>.|.|TRBV6-1|TRBJ1-3
CASRLDRSGNTIYF
TGTGCCAGCAGATTAGACAGATCTGGAAACACCATATATTTT
>TRBD2|.|TRBV25-1|TRBJ2-1
CASSESGGGYNEQFF
TGTGCCAGCAGTGAATCCGGCGGGGGGTACAATGAGCAGTTCTTC
>.|.|TRBV5-1|TRBJ2-2
CASSLVGFNGELFF
TGCGCCAGCAGCTTGGTAGGGTTCAACGGGGAGCTGTTTTTT
>TRBD2|.|TRBV5-6|TRBJ2-1
CASSSIGLAGLDEQFF
TGTGCCAGCAGCTCAATTGGACTAGCGGGATTGGATGAGCAGTTCTTC